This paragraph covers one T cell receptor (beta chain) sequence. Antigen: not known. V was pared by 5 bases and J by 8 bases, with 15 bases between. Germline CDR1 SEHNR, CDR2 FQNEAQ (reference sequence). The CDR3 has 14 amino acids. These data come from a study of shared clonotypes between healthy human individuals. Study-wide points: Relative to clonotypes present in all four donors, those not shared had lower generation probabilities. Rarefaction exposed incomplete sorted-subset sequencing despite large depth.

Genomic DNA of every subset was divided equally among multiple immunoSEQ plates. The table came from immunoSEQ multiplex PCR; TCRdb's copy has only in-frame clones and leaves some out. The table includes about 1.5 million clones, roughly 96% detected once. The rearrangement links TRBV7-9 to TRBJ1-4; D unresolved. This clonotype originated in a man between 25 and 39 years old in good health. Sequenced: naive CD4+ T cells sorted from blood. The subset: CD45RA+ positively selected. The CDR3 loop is CASSHQRTWEKLFF. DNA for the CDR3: TGTGCCAGCAGCCACCAGCGGACTTGGGAAAAACTGTTTTTT.